The rows below give T cell receptor beta chains drawn from one sample of a study of shared clonotypes between healthy human individuals. Measured with immunoSEQ multiplex PCR; TCRdb has only the in-frame clones, and not every one. The data show hundreds of thousands of clones, with 95% to 96% seen just once and approximately 0.1% held by the top ten. Material: naive CD8+ T cells sorted from blood. The receptors here all came from a woman aged 30 to 39 in good health. Each CDR3 is given with its conserved first and last residue. A D gene is named only where the DNA matches it firmly. Clone sizes are given selectively: once, few, many, or a class where the clone is expanded.

D gene	V gene	J gene	clone size	CDR3 protein	CDR3 DNA
-	TRBV27	TRBJ2-3	-	CASSLSFDSTDTQYF	TGTGCCAGCAGTTTATCGTTCGACTCCACAGATACGCAGTATTTT
-	TRBV5-1	TRBJ1-1	-	CASSLRAGVMNTEAFF	TGCGCCAGCAGCTTGAGGGCAGGGGTAATGAACACTGAAGCTTTCTTT
-	TRBV28	TRBJ2-3	-	CASSHFEGGQGSSWVDSWGTQYF	TGTGCCAGCAGCCACTTCGAGGGAGGCCAGGGCTCGTCGTGGGTGGATTCTTGGGGTACGCAGTATTTT
-	TRBV7-9	TRBJ2-7	once	CASTGLEDEQYF	TGTGCCAGTACAGGGCTCGAGGACGAGCAGTACTTC
-	TRBV7-9	TRBJ1-1	few	CASSLVGQSEAFF	TGTGCCAGCAGCTTAGTTGGCCAGAGTGAAGCTTTCTTT
-	TRBV27	TRBJ2-1	-	CASSFQGQGVHNEQFF	TGTGCCAGCAGTTTCCAGGGGCAGGGTGTCCACAATGAGCAGTTCTTC
-	TRBV2	TRBJ2-1	-	CASSQTRRNEQFF	TGTGCCAGCAGTCAGACCAGAAGGAATGAGCAGTTCTTC
TRBD2	TRBV14	TRBJ2-7	-	CASSQEWGLAGGSYEQYF	TGTGCCAGCAGCCAAGAATGGGGACTAGCGGGGGGATCCTACGAGCAGTACTTC
-	TRBV28	TRBJ2-5	-	CASSSRHGEETQYF	TGTGCCAGCAGCTCTCGACACGGAGAAGAGACCCAGTACTTC
-	TRBV5-1	TRBJ1-2	-	CASSFDTNYGYTF	TGCGCCAGCAGCTTTGACACTAACTATGGCTACACCTTC
-	TRBV4-1	TRBJ2-7	-	CASSQVAASSNEQYF	TGCGCCAGCAGCCAAGTAGCAGCTTCGTCCAACGAGCAGTACTTC
-	TRBV6-5	TRBJ2-3	-	CASSQDSTDTQYF	TGTGCCAGCAGCCAGGACAGCACAGATACGCAGTATTTT
-	TRBV5-1	TRBJ2-7	-	CASSQGRSDEQYF	TGCGCCAGTTCGCAGGGGAGAAGCGACGAGCAGTACTTC
TRBD1	TRBV9	TRBJ2-1	-	CASSVTGEDSYNEQFF	TGTGCCAGCAGCGTCACAGGGGAAGACTCCTACAATGAGCAGTTCTTC
TRBD1	TRBV30	TRBJ1-1	few	CAWSLPGGKAFF	TGTGCCTGGAGTTTACCAGGGGGCAAAGCTTTCTTT
TRBD2	TRBV2	TRBJ2-7	-	CASMRGVHEQYF	TGTGCCAGCATGCGGGGGGTACACGAGCAGTACTTC
TRBD2	TRBV5-4	TRBJ2-2	-	CASSYLAGTTGELFF	TGTGCCAGCAGTTACCTAGCGGGGACCACCGGGGAGCTGTTTTTT
-	TRBV10-2	TRBJ1-4	once	CASSPDYEKLFF	TGCGCCAGCAGTCCGGATTATGAAAAACTGTTTTTT
-	TRBV27	TRBJ2-7	-	CASSERQGGSEQYF	TGTGCCAGCAGTGAGCGACAGGGAGGGAGCGAGCAGTACTTC
TRBD1	TRBV27	TRBJ2-7	few	CASRPDRVINEQYF	TGTGCCAGCAGGCCGGACAGGGTAATCAACGAGCAGTACTTC
-	TRBV19	TRBJ1-1	-	CASSTYTQRMEAFF	TGTGCCAGTAGTACCTACACCCAGCGGATGGAAGCTTTCTTT
TRBD1	TRBV10-3	TRBJ2-7	-	CAIRTGGPYEQYF	TGTGCCATCAGGACAGGGGGACCCTACGAGCAGTACTTC
-	TRBV28	TRBJ2-1	-	CASTPSGDPTGNEQFF	TGTGCCAGCACCCCGTCGGGGGACCCAACGGGAAATGAGCAGTTCTTC
TRBD1	TRBV9	TRBJ1-5	-	CASSPTGVSNQPQHF	TGTGCCAGCAGCCCGACAGGGGTTAGCAATCAGCCCCAGCATTTT
-	TRBV2	TRBJ2-7	-	CASSATGYEQYF	TGTGCCAGCAGCGCAACCGGCTACGAGCAGTACTTC
TRBD1	TRBV19	TRBJ2-7	-	CASSIAGTAYEQYF	TGTGCCAGTAGCATCGCCGGGACAGCGTACGAGCAGTACTTC
TRBD1	TRBV5-6	TRBJ1-1	-	CASSRQGGSRYYAFF	TGTGCCAGCAGCCGACAGGGGGGGTCTCGGTATTACGCTTTCTTT
-	TRBV28	TRBJ1-5	-	CASSLGLVNQPQHF	TGTGCCAGCAGTTTAGGACTTGTCAATCAGCCCCAGCATTTT
-	TRBV6-6	TRBJ2-1	-	CASSYQSEQFF	TGTGCCAGCAGTTACCAGAGTGAGCAGTTCTTC
TRBD1	TRBV5-6	TRBJ1-2	-	CASSQGQGIGGYTF	TGTGCCAGCAGCCAGGGACAGGGAATTGGCGGCTACACCTTC
-	TRBV19	TRBJ1-2	-	CASSPTANYGYTF	TGTGCCAGTAGCCCGACAGCTAACTATGGCTACACCTTC
-	TRBV28	TRBJ1-2	-	CASSSLGRNYGYTF	TGTGCCAGCAGTTCCCTGGGACGCAACTATGGCTACACCTTC
TRBD2	TRBV6-5	TRBJ2-2	-	CASRPLAGAAGELFF	TGTGCCAGCAGACCTCTAGCGGGAGCGGCCGGGGAGCTGTTTTTT
-	TRBV9	TRBJ1-3	-	CASSVAGAGNTIYF	TGTGCCAGCAGCGTAGCAGGCGCCGGAAACACCATATATTTT
-	TRBV14	TRBJ2-1	-	CASSHPWGEQFF	TGTGCCAGCAGCCATCCCTGGGGTGAGCAGTTCTTC
-	TRBV28	TRBJ1-3	-	CASSLPLIGDNSGNTIYF	TGTGCCAGCAGTTTACCGTTAATAGGCGACAACTCTGGAAACACCATATATTTT
-	TRBV14	TRBJ2-7	-	CASSHPRVGGQYEQYF	TGTGCCAGCAGCCACCCCAGAGTCGGGGGGCAATACGAGCAGTACTTC
TRBD1	TRBV6-5	TRBJ2-2	-	CASSSTGTATGELFF	TGTGCCAGCAGTTCTACCGGGACAGCCACCGGGGAGCTGTTTTTT
TRBD2	TRBV28	TRBJ2-3	once	CASSFSGISGREPDTQYF	TGTGCCAGCAGTTTTAGTGGAATTAGCGGGAGGGAACCAGATACGCAGTATTTT
-	TRBV15	TRBJ1-5	-	CATSRDLGRVQPQHF	TGTGCCACCAGCAGAGATCTGGGCAGGGTCCAGCCCCAGCATTTT
-	TRBV10-2	TRBJ2-1	-	CASMRTIAYNEQFF	TGCGCCAGCATGAGGACGATCGCCTACAATGAGCAGTTCTTC